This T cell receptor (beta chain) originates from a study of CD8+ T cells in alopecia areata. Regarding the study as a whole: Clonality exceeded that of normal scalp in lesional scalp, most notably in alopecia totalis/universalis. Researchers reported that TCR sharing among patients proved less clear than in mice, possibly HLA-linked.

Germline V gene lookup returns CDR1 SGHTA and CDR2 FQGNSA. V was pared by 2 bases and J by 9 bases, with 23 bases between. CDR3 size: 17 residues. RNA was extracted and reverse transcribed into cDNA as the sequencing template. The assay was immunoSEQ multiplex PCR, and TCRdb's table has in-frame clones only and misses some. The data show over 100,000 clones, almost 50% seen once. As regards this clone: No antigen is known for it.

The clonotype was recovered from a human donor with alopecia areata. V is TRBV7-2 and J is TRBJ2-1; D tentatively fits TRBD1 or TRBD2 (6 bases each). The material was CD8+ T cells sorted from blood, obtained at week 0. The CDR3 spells CASSLRRGTGSALEQFF. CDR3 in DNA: TGTGCCAGCAGCTTAAGGAGGGGGACGGGTAGCGCGCTTGAGCAGTTCTTC.